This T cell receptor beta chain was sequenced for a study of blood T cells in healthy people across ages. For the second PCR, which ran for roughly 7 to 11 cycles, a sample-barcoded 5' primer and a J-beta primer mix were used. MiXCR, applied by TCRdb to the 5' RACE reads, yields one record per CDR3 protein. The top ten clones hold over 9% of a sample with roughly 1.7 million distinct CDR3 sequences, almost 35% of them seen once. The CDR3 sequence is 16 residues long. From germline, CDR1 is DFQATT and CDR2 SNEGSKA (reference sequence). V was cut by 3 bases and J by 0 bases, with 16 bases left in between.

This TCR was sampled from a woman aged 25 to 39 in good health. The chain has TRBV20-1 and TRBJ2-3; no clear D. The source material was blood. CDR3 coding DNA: TGCAGTGCTAGTGACGGGCCGGCGGTTAGCACAGATACGCAGTATTTT. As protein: CSASDGPAVSTDTQYF.